Listed below are T cell receptor beta chains from one sample, sequenced in a study of cytomegalovirus exposure and HLA in healthy donors. TCRdb keeps only in-frame clones here, not all; method: immunoSEQ multiplex PCR. This table has around 90,000 clones, approximately 64% appearing once. Source material: PBMCs. Receptors originate from a woman aged 50 to 65 in good health and CMV-seropositive. Both conserved end residues are part of each CDR3. D genes are given only for firm matches. For some rows the clone size is stated as once, few or many, or as a class when expanded; others skip it.

v_gene: TRBV11-2
j_gene: TRBJ2-7
abundance: -
d_gene: TRBD2
CDR3nt: TGTGCCAGCAGCCCCTCCCAAGGGAGGGGCTCCTACGAGCAGTACTTC
CDR3aa: CASSPSQGRGSYEQYF

v_gene: TRBV7-2
j_gene: TRBJ2-1
abundance: -
d_gene: -
CDR3nt: TGTGCCAGCAGCTTAGGGCTTCCGGGGGTAAATGAGCAGTTCTTC
CDR3aa: CASSLGLPGVNEQFF

v_gene: TRBV7-9
j_gene: TRBJ1-2
abundance: few
d_gene: -
CDR3nt: TGTGCCAGCACCAAATCCCAGTCTTATGGCTACACCTTC
CDR3aa: CASTKSQSYGYTF

v_gene: TRBV5-1
j_gene: TRBJ1-1
abundance: -
d_gene: -
CDR3nt: TGCGCCAGCAGCTTGACAGGGCTCCGGACTGAAGCTTTCTTT
CDR3aa: CASSLTGLRTEAFF

v_gene: TRBV2
j_gene: TRBJ2-5
abundance: -
d_gene: -
CDR3nt: TGTGCCAGCAGTGAAGTTCCTAGCTTCGGGCAAAAGACCCAGTACTTC
CDR3aa: CASSEVPSFGQKTQYF

v_gene: TRBV29-1
j_gene: TRBJ1-2
abundance: -
d_gene: -
CDR3nt: TGCAGCGTTGAGAGAGTCAAGGGCTACACCTTC
CDR3aa: CSVERVKGYTF

v_gene: TRBV27
j_gene: TRBJ2-7
abundance: -
d_gene: -
CDR3nt: TGTGCCAGCAGCCCAGACACAGGGTGGGGTACCTACGAGCAGTACTTC
CDR3aa: CASSPDTGWGTYEQYF

v_gene: TRBV5-6
j_gene: TRBJ1-1
abundance: -
d_gene: TRBD1
CDR3nt: TGTGCCAGCACTGGGACAGAGCATGAAGCTTTCTTT
CDR3aa: CASTGTEHEAFF

v_gene: TRBV5-1
j_gene: TRBJ2-3
abundance: -
d_gene: TRBD2
CDR3nt: TGCGCCAGCAGCCGGGCAGCGGGGGGACGCACAGATACGCAGTATTTT
CDR3aa: CASSRAAGGRTDTQYF

v_gene: TRBV11-2
j_gene: TRBJ2-2
abundance: -
d_gene: -
CDR3nt: TGTGCCAGCAGCTTCCGGGTCGGGGAGCTGTTTTTT
CDR3aa: CASSFRVGELFF

v_gene: TRBV7-8
j_gene: TRBJ2-5
abundance: few
d_gene: -
CDR3nt: TGTGCCAGCAGCTTAGGGGCCCCAGAGACCCAGTACTTC
CDR3aa: CASSLGAPETQYF

v_gene: TRBV30
j_gene: TRBJ1-1
abundance: -
d_gene: -
CDR3nt: TGTGCCTGGAGTGGAGGAGTGAACACTGAAGCTTTCTTT
CDR3aa: CAWSGGVNTEAFF

v_gene: TRBV18
j_gene: TRBJ1-1
abundance: -
d_gene: TRBD1
CDR3nt: TGTGCCAGCTCACGAGGACAGGAATTGAACACTGAAGCTTTCTTT
CDR3aa: CASSRGQELNTEAFF

v_gene: TRBV6-1
j_gene: TRBJ2-3
abundance: few
d_gene: TRBD2
CDR3nt: TGTGCCACCGTAGCGGGGTATACGCAGTATTTT
CDR3aa: CATVAGYTQYF

v_gene: TRBV6-5
j_gene: TRBJ2-1
abundance: -
d_gene: -
CDR3nt: TGTGCCAGCAGTTACTCGGGACAATCTTACAATGAGCAGTTCTTC
CDR3aa: CASSYSGQSYNEQFF

v_gene: TRBV5-4
j_gene: TRBJ1-4
abundance: few
d_gene: -
CDR3nt: TGTGCCAGCAGCTTGGGGCAGACTAATGAAAAACTGTTTTTT
CDR3aa: CASSLGQTNEKLFF

v_gene: TRBV29-1
j_gene: TRBJ2-3
abundance: -
d_gene: TRBD1
CDR3nt: TGCAGCGTTGAAGAGGGCAGGGGGCAAGGGTCGGATACGCAGTATTTT
CDR3aa: CSVEEGRGQGSDTQYF

v_gene: TRBV28
j_gene: TRBJ2-3
abundance: -
d_gene: -
CDR3nt: TGTGCCAGCACTATGGGGGCAGGAAGCACAGATACGCAGTATTTT
CDR3aa: CASTMGAGSTDTQYF

v_gene: TRBV6-1
j_gene: TRBJ1-2
abundance: -
d_gene: -
CDR3nt: TGTGCCAGCAGTCGGACAACGACCTATGGCTACACCTTC
CDR3aa: CASSRTTTYGYTF

v_gene: TRBV2
j_gene: TRBJ1-5
abundance: -
d_gene: TRBD1
CDR3nt: TGTGCCAGCAGAGTAGGGGCAGGGGGACATCAGCCCCAGCATTTT
CDR3aa: CASRVGAGGHQPQHF

v_gene: TRBV27
j_gene: TRBJ2-2
abundance: -
d_gene: TRBD1
CDR3nt: TGTGCCAGCTTACTGACAGGGGACACCGGGGAGCTGTTTTTT
CDR3aa: CASLLTGDTGELFF

v_gene: TRBV4-3
j_gene: TRBJ1-1
abundance: medium-sized
d_gene: -
CDR3nt: TGCGCCAGCAGCCAAGGACAAGCGAACACTGAAGCTTTCTTT
CDR3aa: CASSQGQANTEAFF

v_gene: TRBV4-3
j_gene: TRBJ1-2
abundance: few
d_gene: -
CDR3nt: TGCGCCAGCAGCCAAGGTAGAGAAACCGTGAACTATGGCTACACCTTC
CDR3aa: CASSQGRETVNYGYTF

v_gene: TRBV2
j_gene: TRBJ1-6
abundance: -
d_gene: -
CDR3nt: TGTGCCAGCAGAATGGACAGAAGCTCCTATAATTCACCCCTCCACTTT
CDR3aa: CASRMDRSSYNSPLHF

v_gene: TRBV28
j_gene: TRBJ2-5
abundance: -
d_gene: TRBD2
CDR3nt: TGTGCCAGCAGTTCGACTAGCGGGGAGCTCCAAGAGACCCAGTACTTC
CDR3aa: CASSSTSGELQETQYF

v_gene: TRBV2
j_gene: TRBJ2-7
abundance: -
d_gene: TRBD2
CDR3nt: TGTGCCAGCAGTGAAGGAGTAGCGGGGACCTACGAGCAGTACTTC
CDR3aa: CASSEGVAGTYEQYF

v_gene: TRBV5-5
j_gene: TRBJ2-3
abundance: -
d_gene: TRBD2
CDR3nt: TGTGCCAGCAGCTTGGGACTAGCGGGAGGCACAGATACGCAGTATTTT
CDR3aa: CASSLGLAGGTDTQYF

v_gene: TRBV6-5
j_gene: TRBJ2-7
abundance: few
d_gene: -
CDR3nt: TGTGCCAGCAGTTACTCTGGGAGCGACGAGCAGTACTTC
CDR3aa: CASSYSGSDEQYF

v_gene: TRBV7-9
j_gene: TRBJ2-2
abundance: -
d_gene: TRBD2
CDR3nt: TGTGCCAGCAGCCGGGGGGCCGGGGAGCTGTTTTTT
CDR3aa: CASSRGAGELFF

v_gene: TRBV7-9
j_gene: TRBJ2-1
abundance: few
d_gene: TRBD1
CDR3nt: TGTGCCAGCAGGGGGTGGGGACAGGGTGACTACAATGAGCAGTTCTTC
CDR3aa: CASRGWGQGDYNEQFF

v_gene: TRBV6-6
j_gene: TRBJ1-2
abundance: -
d_gene: -
CDR3nt: TGTGCCAGCAAATCAGGGGAAGGCTACACCTTC
CDR3aa: CASKSGEGYTF

v_gene: TRBV10-3
j_gene: TRBJ1-2
abundance: -
d_gene: TRBD1
CDR3nt: TGTGCCATCAGTACGGAGGCAGGGGGAGGCGGCTACACCTTC
CDR3aa: CAISTEAGGGGYTF

v_gene: TRBV4-1
j_gene: TRBJ1-4
abundance: once
d_gene: TRBD1
CDR3nt: TGCGCCAGCAGCCAAGCTCCGAGACAGGGGCCTAATGAAAAACTGTTTTTT
CDR3aa: CASSQAPRQGPNEKLFF